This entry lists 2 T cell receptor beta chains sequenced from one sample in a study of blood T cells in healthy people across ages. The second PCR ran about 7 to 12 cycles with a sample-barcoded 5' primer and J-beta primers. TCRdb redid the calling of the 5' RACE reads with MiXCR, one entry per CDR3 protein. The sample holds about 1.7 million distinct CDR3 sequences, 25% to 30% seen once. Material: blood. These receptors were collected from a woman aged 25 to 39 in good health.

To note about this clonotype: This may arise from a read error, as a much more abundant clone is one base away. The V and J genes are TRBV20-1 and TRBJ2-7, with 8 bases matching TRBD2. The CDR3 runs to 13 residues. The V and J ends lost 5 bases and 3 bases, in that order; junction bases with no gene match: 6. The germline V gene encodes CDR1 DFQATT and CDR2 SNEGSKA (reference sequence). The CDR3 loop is CSAPRGDRYEQYF. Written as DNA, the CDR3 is TGCAGTGCTCCGCGGGGGGACCGCTACGAGCAGTACTTC.

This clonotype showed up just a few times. The CDR3 DNA is TGTGCCAGCAGCTTAGCGGCCCAAGGCGGACCTTACGAGCAGTACTTC. It is translated as CASSLAAQGGPYEQYF. V gene TRBV7-2 combines with J gene TRBJ2-7; D is unresolved. The germline gives CDR1 SGHTA, CDR2 FQGNSA. V was trimmed by 0 bases and J by 4 bases, leaving 16 bases between them. This CDR3 comprises 16 residues.